The TCR beta chain described here comes from a study of T-cell memory formation after mild COVID-19. This clonotype was recorded a few times. TCRdb reanalysed the 5' RACE reads using MiXCR and keeps one entry per CDR3 protein. The sample carries just over 400,000 distinct CDR3 sequences, 23% recorded once. The sample was PBMCs or a T cell subset sorted from them (not recorded which). The source is an adult woman who had mild COVID-19 (a few samples of this study predate the infection). Cell type and time point are not known.

CDR3 coding DNA: TGTGCCAGCAGCTCGGGGGCGGAAGATACGCAGTATTTT. This gives the protein CASSSGAEDTQYF. This chain links TRBV7-9 with TRBJ2-3, with D perhaps TRBD1 or TRBD2 (6 bases each). The germline V and J ends were trimmed by 4 bases and 5 bases, with 10 bases remaining between them. The CDR3 is 13 amino acids. Germline values: CDR1 SEHNR, CDR2 FQNEAQ (reference sequence). The full variable domain, with the rest looked up from reference TRBV7-9 and TRBJ2-3, is DTGVSQNPRHKITKRGQNVTFRCDPISEHNRLYWYRQTLGQGPEFLTYFQNEAQLEKSRLLSDRFSAERPKGSFSTLEIQRTEQGDSAMYLCASSSGAEDTQYFGPGTRLTVL.